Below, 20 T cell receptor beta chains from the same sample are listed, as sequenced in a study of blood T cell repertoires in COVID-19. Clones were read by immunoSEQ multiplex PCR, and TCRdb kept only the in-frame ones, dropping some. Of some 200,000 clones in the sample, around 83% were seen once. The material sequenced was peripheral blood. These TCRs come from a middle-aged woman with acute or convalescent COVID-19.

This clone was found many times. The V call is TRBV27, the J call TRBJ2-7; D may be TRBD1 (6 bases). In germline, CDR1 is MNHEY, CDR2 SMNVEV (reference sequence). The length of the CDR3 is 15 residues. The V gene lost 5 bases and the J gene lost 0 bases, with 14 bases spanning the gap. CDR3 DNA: TGTGCCAGCAGTCCTTCTGACAGGTTCTCCTACGAGCAGTACTTC. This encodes CASSPSDRFSYEQYF.

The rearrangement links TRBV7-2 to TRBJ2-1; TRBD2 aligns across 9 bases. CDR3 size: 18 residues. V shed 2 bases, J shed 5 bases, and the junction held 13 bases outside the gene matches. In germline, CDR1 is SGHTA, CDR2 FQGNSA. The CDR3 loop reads CASSLKIAGAVSHNEQFF. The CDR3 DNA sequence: TGTGCCAGCAGCTTAAAGATAGCGGGGGCCGTTTCGCACAATGAGCAGTTCTTC.

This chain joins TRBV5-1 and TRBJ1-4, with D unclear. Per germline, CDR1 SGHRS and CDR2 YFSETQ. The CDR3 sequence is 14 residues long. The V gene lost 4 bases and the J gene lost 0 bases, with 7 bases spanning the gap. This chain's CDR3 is CASSPLATNEKLFF. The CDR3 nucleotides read TGCGCCAGCAGCCCCCTTGCAACTAATGAAAAACTGTTTTTT.

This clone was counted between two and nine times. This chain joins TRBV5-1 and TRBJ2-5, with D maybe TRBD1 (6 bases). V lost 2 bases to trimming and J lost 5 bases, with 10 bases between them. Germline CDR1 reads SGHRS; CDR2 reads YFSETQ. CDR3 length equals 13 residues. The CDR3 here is CASSLQGVETQYF. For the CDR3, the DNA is TGCGCCAGCAGCTTACAGGGTGTGGAGACCCAGTACTTC. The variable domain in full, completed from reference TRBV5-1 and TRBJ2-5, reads KAGVTQTPRYLIKTRGQQVTLSCSPISGHRSVSWYQQTPGQGLQFLFEYFSETQRNKGNFPGRFSGRQFSNSRSEMNVSTLELGDSALYLCASSLQGVETQYFGPGTRLLVL.

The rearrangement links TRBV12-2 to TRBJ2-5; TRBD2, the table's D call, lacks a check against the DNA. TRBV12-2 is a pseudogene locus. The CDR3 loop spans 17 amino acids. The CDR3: CASRLAPAGGFQETQYF. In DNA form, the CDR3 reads TGTGCAAGTCGCTTAGCACCAGCGGGGGGTTTCCAAGAGACCCAGTACTTC.

The CDR3 DNA reads TGTGCCAGCAGGCCTGGACAGGTTTTCGTGGGAAAACTGTTTTTT. Translated, it gives CASRPGQVFVGKLFF. This chain joins TRBV6-5 and TRBJ1-4; 7 bases agree with TRBD1. CDR1 is MNHEY, CDR2 SVGAGI, per germline. The V and J ends lost 6 bases and 10 bases, in that order; junction bases with no gene match: 14. There are 15 residues in the CDR3.

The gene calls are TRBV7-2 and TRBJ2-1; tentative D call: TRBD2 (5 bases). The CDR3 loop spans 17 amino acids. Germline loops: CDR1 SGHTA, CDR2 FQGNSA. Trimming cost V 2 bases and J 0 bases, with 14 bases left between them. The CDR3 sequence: CASSLNTGISSYNEQFF. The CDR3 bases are TGTGCCAGCAGCTTAAATACGGGGATCAGCTCCTACAATGAGCAGTTCTTC.

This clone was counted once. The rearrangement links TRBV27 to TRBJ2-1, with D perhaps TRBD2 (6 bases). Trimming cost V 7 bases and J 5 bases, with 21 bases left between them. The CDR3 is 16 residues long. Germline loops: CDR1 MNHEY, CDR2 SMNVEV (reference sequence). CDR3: CASTSLGRGTNNEQFF. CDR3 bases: TGTGCCAGCACCTCCTTGGGTCGCGGGACGAACAATGAGCAGTTCTTC.

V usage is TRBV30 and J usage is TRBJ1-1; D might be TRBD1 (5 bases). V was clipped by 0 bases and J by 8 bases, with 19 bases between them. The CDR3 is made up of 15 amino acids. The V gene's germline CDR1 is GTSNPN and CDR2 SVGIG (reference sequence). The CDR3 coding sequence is TGTGCCTGGAGTGTAGGTGTAGGGAGGGGCTCGGAAGCTTTCTTT. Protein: CAWSVGVGRGSEAFF.

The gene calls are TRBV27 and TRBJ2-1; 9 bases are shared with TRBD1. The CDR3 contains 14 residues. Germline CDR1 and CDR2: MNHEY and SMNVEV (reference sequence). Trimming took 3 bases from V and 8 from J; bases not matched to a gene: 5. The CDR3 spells CASSFDRGGYEQFF. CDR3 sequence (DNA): TGTGCCAGCAGTTTCGACAGGGGGGGCTATGAGCAGTTCTTC.

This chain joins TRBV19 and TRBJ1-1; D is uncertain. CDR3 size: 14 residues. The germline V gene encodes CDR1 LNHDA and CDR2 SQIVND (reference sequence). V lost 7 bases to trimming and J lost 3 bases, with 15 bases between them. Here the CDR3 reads CASKRGGSHTEAFF. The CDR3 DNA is TGTGCCAGTAAGCGTGGCGGGTCGCACACTGAAGCTTTCTTT.

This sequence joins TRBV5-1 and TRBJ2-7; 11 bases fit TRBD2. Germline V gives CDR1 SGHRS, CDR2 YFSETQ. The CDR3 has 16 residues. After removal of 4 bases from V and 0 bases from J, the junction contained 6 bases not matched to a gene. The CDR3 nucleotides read TGCGCCAGCAGCCTAGCGGGAGGACCAAGCTCCTACGAGCAGTACTTC. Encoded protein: CASSLAGGPSSYEQYF. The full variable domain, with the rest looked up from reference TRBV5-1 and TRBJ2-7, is KAGVTQTPRYLIKTRGQQVTLSCSPISGHRSVSWYQQTPGQGLQFLFEYFSETQRNKGNFPGRFSGRQFSNSRSEMNVSTLELGDSALYLCASSLAGGPSSYEQYFGPGTRLTVT.

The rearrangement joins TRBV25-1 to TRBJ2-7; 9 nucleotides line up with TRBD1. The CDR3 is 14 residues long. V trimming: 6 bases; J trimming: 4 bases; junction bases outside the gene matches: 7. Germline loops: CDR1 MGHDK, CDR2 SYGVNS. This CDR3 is CASRSGQGTYEQYF. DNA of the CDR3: TGTGCCAGCAGGTCGGGACAGGGAACATACGAGCAGTACTTC.

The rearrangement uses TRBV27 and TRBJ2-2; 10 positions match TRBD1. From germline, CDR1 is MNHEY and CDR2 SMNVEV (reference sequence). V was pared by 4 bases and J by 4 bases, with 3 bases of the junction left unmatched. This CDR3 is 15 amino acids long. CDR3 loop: CASSWGQGPTGELFF. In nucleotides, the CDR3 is TGTGCCAGCAGTTGGGGACAGGGGCCCACCGGGGAGCTGTTTTTT.

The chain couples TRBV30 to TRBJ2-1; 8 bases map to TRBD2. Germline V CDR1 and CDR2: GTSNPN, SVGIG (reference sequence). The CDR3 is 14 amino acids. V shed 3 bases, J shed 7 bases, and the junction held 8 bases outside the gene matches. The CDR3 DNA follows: TGTGCCTGGAGGTGGGGACCTAGCGGGAATGAGCAGTTCTTC. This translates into CAWRWGPSGNEQFF.

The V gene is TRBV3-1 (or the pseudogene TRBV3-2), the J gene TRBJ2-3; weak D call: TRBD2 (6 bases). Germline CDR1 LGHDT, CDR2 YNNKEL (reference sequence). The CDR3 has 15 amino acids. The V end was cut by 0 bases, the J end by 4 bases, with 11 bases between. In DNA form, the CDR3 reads TGTGCCAGCAGCCAAGAAGGGGCGGGATCAGATACGCAGTATTTT. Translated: CASSQEGAGSDTQYF.

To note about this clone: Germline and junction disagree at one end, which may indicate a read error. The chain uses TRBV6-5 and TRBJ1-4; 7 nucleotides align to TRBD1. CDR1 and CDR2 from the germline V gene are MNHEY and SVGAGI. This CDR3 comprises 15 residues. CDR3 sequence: CVSRPGQVFVGKLFF. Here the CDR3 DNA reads TGTGTCAGCAGGCCTGGACAGGTTTTCGTGGGAAAACTGTTTTTT.

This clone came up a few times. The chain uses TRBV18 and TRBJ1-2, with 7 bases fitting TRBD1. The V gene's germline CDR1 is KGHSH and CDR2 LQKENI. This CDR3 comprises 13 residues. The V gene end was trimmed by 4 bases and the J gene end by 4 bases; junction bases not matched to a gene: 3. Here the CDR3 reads CASSLGTAYGYTF. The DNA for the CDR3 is TGTGCCAGCTCACTGGGGACAGCCTATGGCTACACCTTC.

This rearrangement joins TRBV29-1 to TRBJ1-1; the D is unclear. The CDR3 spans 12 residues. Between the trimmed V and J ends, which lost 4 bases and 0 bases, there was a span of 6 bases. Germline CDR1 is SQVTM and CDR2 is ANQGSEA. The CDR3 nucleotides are TGCAGCGTTGGAAACATGAACACTGAAGCTTTCTTT. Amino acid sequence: CSVGNMNTEAFF.

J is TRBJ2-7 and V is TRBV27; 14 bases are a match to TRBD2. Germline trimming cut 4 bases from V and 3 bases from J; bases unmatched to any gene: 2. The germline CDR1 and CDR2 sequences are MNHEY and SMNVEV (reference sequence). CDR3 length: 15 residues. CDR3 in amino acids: CASSSGTSGSYEQYF. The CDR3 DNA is TGTGCCAGCAGTTCAGGGACTAGCGGGAGCTACGAGCAGTACTTC.